This TCR beta chain was sequenced in a study of shared T cell receptors in the human thymus. Here immunoSEQ multiplex PCR was the method, and the copy in TCRdb shows in-frame clones only, minus some. The table includes approximately 660,000 clones, roughly 90% detected once. J was trimmed by 3 bases and V by 6 bases; bases with no gene match: 8. CDR1 is MGHRA and CDR2 is YSYEKL in the germline V gene. CDR3 length: 15 amino acids. In addition, the sample was reused for a study of human thymus T cells. That report adds: An apparent bias in V and J gene usage was seen in thymic and blood repertoires.

The origin of this receptor is a boy in the first two years of life with a congenital heart defect. Specimen: thymocytes. The genes are TRBV4-1 and TRBJ2-3, with 8 bases lining up with TRBD2. The CDR3 coding sequence is TGCGCCAGCAGTAACAGCGGGAGAAGGACAGATACGCAGTATTTT. Translating gives CASSNSGRRTDTQYF.